In its sample, the clone carrying this T cell receptor (beta chain) was seen a few times. Its antigen is unidentified. The PCR made use of 60 Vbeta and 13 Jbeta primers. Profiled with immunoSEQ multiplex PCR; TCRdb holds only in-frame clones, not every one. This sample has about 99,000 clones, with approximately 79% found just once. The data were taken from a study of cytomegalovirus exposure and HLA in healthy donors. Germline loops: CDR1 SGHDT, CDR2 YYEEEE. This CDR3 comprises 13 residues. V lost 5 bases to trimming and J lost 0 bases; unmatched junction nucleotides: 2. Study-wide points: Later analysis found that TCR beta chains associated with HLA were more clonally expanded than other, equally common chains. Reports described diagnosis of cytomegalovirus status by the classifier as highly specific and sensitive.

This receptor was identified in a man aged 55 to 69 in good health and CMV-seropositive. Specimen: PBMCs. V is TRBV5-6 and J is TRBJ2-7; TRBD1 matches 7 bases. CDR3 sequence reads: CASRQGSSYEQYF. For the CDR3, the DNA is TGTGCCAGCAGACAGGGGTCCTCCTACGAGCAGTACTTC. The full variable domain, with the rest looked up from reference TRBV5-6 and TRBJ2-7, is DAGVTQSPTHLIKTRGQQVTLRCSPKSGHDTVSWYQQALGQGPQFIFQYYEEEERQRGNFPDRFSGHQFPNYSSELNVNALLLGDSALYLCASRQGSSYEQYFGPGTRLTVT.